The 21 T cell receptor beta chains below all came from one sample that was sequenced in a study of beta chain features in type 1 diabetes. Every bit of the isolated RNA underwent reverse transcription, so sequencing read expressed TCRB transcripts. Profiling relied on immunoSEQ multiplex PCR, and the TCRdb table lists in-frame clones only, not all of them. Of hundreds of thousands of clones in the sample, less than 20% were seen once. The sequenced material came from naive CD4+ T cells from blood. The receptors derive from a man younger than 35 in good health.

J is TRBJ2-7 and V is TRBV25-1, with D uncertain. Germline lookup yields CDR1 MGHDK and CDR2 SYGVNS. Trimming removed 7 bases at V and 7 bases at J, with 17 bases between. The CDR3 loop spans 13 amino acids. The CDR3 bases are TGTGCCAGCACAGGACCCTGGTCTGGAGAGCAGTACTTC. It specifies CASTGPWSGEQYF.

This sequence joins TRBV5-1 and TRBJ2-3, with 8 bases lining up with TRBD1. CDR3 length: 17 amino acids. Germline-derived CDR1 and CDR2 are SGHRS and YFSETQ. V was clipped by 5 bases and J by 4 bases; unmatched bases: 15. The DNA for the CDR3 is TGCGCCAGCAGTCATCCGGACAGGGCTTTTACCTCAGATACGCAGTATTTT. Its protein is CASSHPDRAFTSDTQYF.

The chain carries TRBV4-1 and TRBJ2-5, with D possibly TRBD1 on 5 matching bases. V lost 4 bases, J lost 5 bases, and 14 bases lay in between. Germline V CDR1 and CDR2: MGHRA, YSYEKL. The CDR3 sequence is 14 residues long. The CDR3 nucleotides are TGCGCCAGCAGCCTTCGGACACTCGGGGAGACCCAGTACTTC. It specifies CASSLRTLGETQYF.

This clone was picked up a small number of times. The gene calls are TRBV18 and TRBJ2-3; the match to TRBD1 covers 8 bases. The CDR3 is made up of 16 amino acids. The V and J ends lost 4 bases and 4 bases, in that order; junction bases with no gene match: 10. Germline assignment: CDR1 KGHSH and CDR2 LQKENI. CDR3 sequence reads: CASSLGQGPLADTQYF. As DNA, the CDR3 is TGTGCCAGCTCACTCGGACAGGGTCCTTTGGCAGATACGCAGTATTTT.

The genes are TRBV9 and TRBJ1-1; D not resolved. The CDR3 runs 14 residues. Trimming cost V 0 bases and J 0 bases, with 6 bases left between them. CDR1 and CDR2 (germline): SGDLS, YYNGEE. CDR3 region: CASSVVRLNTEAFF. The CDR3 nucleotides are TGTGCCAGCAGCGTAGTCAGGCTGAACACTGAAGCTTTCTTT.

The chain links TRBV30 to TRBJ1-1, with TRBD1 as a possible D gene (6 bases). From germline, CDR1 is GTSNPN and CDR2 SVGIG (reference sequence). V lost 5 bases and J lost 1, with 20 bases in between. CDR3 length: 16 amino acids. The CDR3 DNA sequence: TGTGCCTGGGACCCGACAGGACGGTTTGGGAACACTGAAGCTTTCTTT. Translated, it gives CAWDPTGRFGNTEAFF.

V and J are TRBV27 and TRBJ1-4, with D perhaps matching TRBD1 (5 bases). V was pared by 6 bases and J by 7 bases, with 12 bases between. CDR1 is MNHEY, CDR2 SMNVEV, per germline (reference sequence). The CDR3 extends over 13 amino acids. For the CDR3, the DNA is TGTGCCAGCAGGGACATAGGATTTGAAAAACTGTTTTTT. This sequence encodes CASRDIGFEKLFF. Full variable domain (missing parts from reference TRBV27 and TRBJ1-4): EAQVTQNPRYLITVTGKKLTVTCSQNMNHEYMSWYRQDPGLGLRQIYYSMNVEVTDKGDVPEGYKVSRKEKRNFPLILESPSPNQTSLYFCASRDIGFEKLFFGSGTQLSVL.

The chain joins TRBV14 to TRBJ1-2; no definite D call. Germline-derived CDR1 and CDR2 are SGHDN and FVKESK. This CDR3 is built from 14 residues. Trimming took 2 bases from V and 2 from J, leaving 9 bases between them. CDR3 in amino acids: CASSQSAANYGYTF. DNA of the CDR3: TGTGCCAGCAGCCAAAGTGCGGCGAACTATGGCTACACCTTC. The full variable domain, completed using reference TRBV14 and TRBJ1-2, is EAGVTQFPSHSVIEKGQTVTLRCDPISGHDNLYWYRRVMGKEIKFLLHFVKESKQDESGMPNNRFLAERTGGTYSTLKVQPAELEDSGVYFCASSQSAANYGYTFGSGTRLTVV.

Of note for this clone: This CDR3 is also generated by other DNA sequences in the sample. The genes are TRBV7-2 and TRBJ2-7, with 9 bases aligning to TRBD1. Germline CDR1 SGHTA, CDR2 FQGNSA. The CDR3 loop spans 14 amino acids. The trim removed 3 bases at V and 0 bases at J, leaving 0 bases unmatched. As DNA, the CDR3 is TGTGCCAGCAGCTTGGACAGGGGCTCCTACGAGCAGTACTTC. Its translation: CASSLDRGSYEQYF.

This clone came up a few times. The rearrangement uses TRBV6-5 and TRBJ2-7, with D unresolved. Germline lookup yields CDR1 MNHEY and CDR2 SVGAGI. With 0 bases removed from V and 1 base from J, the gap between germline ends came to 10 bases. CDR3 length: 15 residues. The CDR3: CASSYSFGESYEQYF. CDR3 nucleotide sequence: TGTGCCAGCAGTTACTCTTTCGGCGAATCCTACGAGCAGTACTTC.

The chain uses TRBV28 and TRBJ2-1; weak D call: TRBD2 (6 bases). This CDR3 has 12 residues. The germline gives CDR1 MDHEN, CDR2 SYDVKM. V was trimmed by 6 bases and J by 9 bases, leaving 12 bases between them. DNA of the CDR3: TGTGCCAGCAGGTCCGGGAGATCTGAGCAGTTCTTC. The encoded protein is CASRSGRSEQFF.

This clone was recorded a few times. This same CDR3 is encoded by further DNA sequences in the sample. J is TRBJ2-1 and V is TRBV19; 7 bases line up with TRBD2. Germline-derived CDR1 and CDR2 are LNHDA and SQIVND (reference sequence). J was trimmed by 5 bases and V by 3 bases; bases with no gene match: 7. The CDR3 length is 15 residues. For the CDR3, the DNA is TGTGCCAGTAGTATGTACAGCGGGAACAACAATGAGCAGTTCTTC. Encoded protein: CASSMYSGNNNEQFF.

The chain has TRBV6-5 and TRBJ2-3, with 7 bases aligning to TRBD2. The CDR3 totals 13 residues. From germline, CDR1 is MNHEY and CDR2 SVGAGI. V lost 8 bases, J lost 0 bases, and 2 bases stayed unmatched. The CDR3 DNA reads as TGTGCCAGCCAGCGGGATAGCACAGATACGCAGTATTTT. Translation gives CASQRDSTDTQYF.

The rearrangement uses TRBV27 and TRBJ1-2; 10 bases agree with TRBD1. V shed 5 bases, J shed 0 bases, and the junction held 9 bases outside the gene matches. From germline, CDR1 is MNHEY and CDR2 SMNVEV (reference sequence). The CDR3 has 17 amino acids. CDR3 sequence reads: CASSPRQGARANYGYTF. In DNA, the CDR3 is TGTGCCAGCAGTCCTAGACAGGGGGCGCGGGCTAACTATGGCTACACCTTC.

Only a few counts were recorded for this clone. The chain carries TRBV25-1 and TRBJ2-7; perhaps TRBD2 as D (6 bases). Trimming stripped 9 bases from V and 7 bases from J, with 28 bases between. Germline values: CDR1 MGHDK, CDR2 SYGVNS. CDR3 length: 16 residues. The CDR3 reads CARMGGMVTLDSEQYF. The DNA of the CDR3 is TGTGCCAGGATGGGAGGAATGGTTACACTCGATTCAGAGCAGTACTTC.

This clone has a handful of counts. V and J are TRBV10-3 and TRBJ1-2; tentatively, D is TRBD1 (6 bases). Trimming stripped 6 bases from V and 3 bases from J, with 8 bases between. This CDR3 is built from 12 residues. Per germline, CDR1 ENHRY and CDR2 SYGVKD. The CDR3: CAIRGGDYGYTF. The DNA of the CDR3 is TGTGCCATCAGGGGGGGCGACTATGGCTACACCTTC.

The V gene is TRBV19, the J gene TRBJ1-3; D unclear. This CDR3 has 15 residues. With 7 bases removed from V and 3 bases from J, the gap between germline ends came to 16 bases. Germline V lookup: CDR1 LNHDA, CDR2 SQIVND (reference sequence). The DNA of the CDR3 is TGTGCCAGTAACACGGTGGGGTTAGGTGGAAACACCATATATTTT. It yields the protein CASNTVGLGGNTIYF.

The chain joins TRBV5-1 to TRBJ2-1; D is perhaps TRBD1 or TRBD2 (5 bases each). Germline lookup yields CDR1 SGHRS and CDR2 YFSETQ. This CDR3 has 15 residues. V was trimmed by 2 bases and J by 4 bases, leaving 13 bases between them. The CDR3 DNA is TGCGCCAGCAGCTTTTCCTCCAGGGAGTACAATGAGCAGTTCTTC. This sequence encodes CASSFSSREYNEQFF. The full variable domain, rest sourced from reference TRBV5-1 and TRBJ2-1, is KAGVTQTPRYLIKTRGQQVTLSCSPISGHRSVSWYQQTPGQGLQFLFEYFSETQRNKGNFPGRFSGRQFSNSRSEMNVSTLELGDSALYLCASSFSSREYNEQFFGPGTRLTVL.

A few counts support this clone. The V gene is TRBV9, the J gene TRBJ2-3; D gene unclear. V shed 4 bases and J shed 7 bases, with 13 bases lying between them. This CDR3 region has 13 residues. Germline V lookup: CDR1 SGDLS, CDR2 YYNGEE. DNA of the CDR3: TGTGCCAGCAGCACCACTCTTTCCAATACGCAGTATTTT. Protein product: CASSTTLSNTQYF.

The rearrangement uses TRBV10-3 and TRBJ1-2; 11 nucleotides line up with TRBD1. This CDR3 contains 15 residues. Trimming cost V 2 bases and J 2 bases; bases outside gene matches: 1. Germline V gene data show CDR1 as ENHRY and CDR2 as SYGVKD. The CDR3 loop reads CAISEGDRGNYGYTF. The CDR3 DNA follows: TGTGCCATCAGTGAGGGGGACAGGGGGAACTATGGCTACACCTTC.

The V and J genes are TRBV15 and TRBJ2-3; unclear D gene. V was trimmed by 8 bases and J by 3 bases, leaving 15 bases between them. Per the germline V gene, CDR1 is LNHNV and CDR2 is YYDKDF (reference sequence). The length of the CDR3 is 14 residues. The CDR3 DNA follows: TGTGCCACCGCGGATTCTCCTAAAACAGATACGCAGTATTTT. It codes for CATADSPKTDTQYF.